The text below deals with one TCR beta chain. Its antigen remains unknown. The data were produced by immunoSEQ multiplex PCR, yet TCRdb's version contains in-frame clones alone and is incomplete. The sample lists approximately 82,000 clones; 87% were seen once. CDR1 and CDR2 (germline): MNHEY, SVGAGI. J gave up 4 bases and V 6 bases, and 6 bases lay outside the gene matches. There are 15 residues in the CDR3. This sample stems from a study of siplizumab effects on memory and regulatory T cells. The study's findings and limits: Memory T cells appeared less diverse than naive cells, which seemed to contribute substantially to alloresponse. The drug siplizumab significantly decreased the alloreactive sequences that could be traced to unstimulated CD4+ memory cells.

The chain recombines TRBV6-5 with TRBJ2-1; 10 nucleotides agree with TRBD2. Sequencing used Tregs sorted from blood. This receptor was taken from a human donor in good health. For the CDR3, the DNA is TGTGCCAGCAGGGTAGCGGGGGGACAATACAATGAGCAGTTCTTC. This translates into CASRVAGGQYNEQFF.